The clone carrying this TCR beta chain is classed as medium-sized. Antigen: not known. This beta chain appears as a stray read in a library generated for alpha chains; its size is not informative. CDR1 and CDR2 (germline): MDHEN, SYDVKM. This CDR3 region has 14 residues. V lost 4 bases and J lost 6; bases outside the gene matches: 2. These data are taken from a study of spatial heterogeneity in lung cancer. Study details: Averaged across combinations, each unique TCR and UMI pairing appeared more than ten times in raw reads, which were uncorrected.

Carried by each TCR cDNA molecule was a unique molecular identifier. Via MiXCR, TCRdb re-called the 5' RACE reads, giving one row per CDR3 protein. This sample has around 2,600 distinct CDR3 sequences, with 5.5% to 6% found just once. The time point: sample taken at primary tumor resection. Tumor, nontumor lung or frozen PBMC supplied whole RNA that was sequenced unsorted. Whole-study findings and limits: For expanded intratumoral alpha and beta TCRs, counts tracked tumor mutation counts. Ubiquitous and regional nonsynonymous mutations were tracked by counts of ubiquitous and regional expanded TCRs, respectively.

The sequences come from lung tumor tissue, collected at surgery. This TCR came from a male donor with early-stage non-small cell lung cancer. The chain couples TRBV28 to TRBJ1-5, with 11 bases lining up with TRBD1. CDR3 nucleotides: TGTGCCAGCAGTTCGGGACAGGGGGGTCAGCCCCAGCATTTT. Protein: CASSSGQGGQPQHF.